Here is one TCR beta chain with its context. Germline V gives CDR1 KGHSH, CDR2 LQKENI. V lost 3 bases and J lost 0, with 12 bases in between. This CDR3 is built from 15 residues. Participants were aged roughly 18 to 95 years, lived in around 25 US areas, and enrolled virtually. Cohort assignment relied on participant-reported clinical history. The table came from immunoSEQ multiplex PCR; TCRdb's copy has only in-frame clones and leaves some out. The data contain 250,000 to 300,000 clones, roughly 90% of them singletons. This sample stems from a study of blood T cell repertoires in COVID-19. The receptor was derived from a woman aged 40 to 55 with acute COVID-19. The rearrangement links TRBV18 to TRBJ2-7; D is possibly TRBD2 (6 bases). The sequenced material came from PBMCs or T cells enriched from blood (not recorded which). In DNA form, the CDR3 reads TGTGCCAGCTCACCCCCCGGGACTTACTCCTACGAGCAGTACTTC. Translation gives CASSPPGTYSYEQYF.